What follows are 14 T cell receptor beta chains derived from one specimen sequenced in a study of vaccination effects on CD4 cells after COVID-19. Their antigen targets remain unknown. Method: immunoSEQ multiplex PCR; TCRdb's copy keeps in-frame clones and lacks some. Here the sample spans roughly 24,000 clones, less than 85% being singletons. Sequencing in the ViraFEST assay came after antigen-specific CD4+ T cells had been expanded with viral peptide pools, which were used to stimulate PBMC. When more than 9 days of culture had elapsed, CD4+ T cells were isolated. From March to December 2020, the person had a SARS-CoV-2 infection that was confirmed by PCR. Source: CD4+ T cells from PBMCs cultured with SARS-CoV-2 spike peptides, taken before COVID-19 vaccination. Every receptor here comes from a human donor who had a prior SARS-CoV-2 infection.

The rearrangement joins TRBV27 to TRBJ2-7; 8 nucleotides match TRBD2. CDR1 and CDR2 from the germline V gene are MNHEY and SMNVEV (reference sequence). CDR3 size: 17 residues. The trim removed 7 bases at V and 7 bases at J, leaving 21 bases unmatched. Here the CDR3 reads CASKRGQSGTYPWEQYF. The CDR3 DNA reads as TGTGCCAGCAAGCGGGGGCAATCCGGGACATACCCCTGGGAGCAGTACTTC.

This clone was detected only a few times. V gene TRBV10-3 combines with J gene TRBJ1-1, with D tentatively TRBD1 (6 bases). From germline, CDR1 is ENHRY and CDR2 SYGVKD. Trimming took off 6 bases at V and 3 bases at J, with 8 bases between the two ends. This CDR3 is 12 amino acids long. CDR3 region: CAISSGDTEAFF. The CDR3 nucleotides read TGTGCCATCAGCTCAGGGGACACTGAAGCTTTCTTT.

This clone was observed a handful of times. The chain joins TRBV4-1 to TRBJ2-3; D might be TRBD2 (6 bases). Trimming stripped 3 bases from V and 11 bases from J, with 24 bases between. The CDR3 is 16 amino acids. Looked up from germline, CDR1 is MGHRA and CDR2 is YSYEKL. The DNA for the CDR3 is TGCGCCAGCAGCCAGGTACTAGCAAAGCAGCCCCATGGGCAGTATTTT. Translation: CASSQVLAKQPHGQYF.

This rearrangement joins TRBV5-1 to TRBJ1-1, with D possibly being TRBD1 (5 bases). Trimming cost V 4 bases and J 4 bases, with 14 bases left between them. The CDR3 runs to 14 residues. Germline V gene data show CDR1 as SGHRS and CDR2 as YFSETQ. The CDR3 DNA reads TGCGCCAGCAGCCGGAACCAGGGACGCACTGAAGCTTTCTTT. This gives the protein CASSRNQGRTEAFF.

The CDR3 region has the DNA TGCGCCAGCAGCGTGCGGACAGGGGTACCTGGCGATACGCAGTATTTT. Translating gives CASSVRTGVPGDTQYF. The V and J genes are TRBV5-1 and TRBJ2-3, with 9 bases matching TRBD1. Germline loops: CDR1 SGHRS, CDR2 YFSETQ. The CDR3 spans 16 residues. The junction had 12 bases not matched to a gene; V was cut back by 4 bases and J by 6 bases.

In nucleotides, the CDR3 is TGTGCCAGCAGCGTAGAGGGGGCGCTTGGAAACACCATATATTTT. Protein sequence: CASSVEGALGNTIYF. The rearrangement links TRBV9 to TRBJ1-3; 7 positions agree with TRBD1. This CDR3 is built from 15 residues. CDR1 SGDLS and CDR2 YYNGEE come from the germline V gene. Trimming at V came to 0 bases and at J to 3 bases, leaving 3 bases not matched to a gene.

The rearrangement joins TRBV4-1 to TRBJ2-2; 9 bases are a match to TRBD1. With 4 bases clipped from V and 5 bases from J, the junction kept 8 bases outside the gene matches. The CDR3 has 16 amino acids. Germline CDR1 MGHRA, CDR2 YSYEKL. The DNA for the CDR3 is TGCGCCAGCAGCCGCCCGACAGGGGGGCGAACCGGGGAGCTGTTTTTT. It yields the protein CASSRPTGGRTGELFF.

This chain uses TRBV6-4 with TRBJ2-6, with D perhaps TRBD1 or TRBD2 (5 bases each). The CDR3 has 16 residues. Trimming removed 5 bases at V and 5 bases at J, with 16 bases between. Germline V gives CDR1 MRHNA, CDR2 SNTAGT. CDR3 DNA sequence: TGTGCCAGCAGTCCCGGGACCTACAACTGGGCCAACGTCCTGACTTTC. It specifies CASSPGTYNWANVLTF.

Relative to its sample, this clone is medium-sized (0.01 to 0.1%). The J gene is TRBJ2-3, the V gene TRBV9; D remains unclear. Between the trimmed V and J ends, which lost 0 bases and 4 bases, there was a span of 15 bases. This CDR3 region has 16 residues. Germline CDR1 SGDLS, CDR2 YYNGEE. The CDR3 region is CASSVAVNLGSDTQYF. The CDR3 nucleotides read TGTGCCAGCAGCGTAGCGGTGAATTTGGGCTCAGATACGCAGTATTTT.

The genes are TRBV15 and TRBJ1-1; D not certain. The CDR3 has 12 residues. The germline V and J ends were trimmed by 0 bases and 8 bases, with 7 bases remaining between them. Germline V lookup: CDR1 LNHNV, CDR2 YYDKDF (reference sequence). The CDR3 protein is CATSRDAGEAFF. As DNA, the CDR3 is TGTGCCACCAGCAGAGATGCGGGAGAAGCTTTCTTT.

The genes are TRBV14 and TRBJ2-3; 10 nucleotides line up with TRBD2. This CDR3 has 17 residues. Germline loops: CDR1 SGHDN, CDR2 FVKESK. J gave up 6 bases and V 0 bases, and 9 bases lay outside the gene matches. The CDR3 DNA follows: TGTGCCAGCAGCCAAGATTTACTAGCGGGGATGTTGGATACGCAGTATTTT. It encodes CASSQDLLAGMLDTQYF.

CDR3 sequence: CASSIRAGGVPDTQYF. In DNA, the CDR3 is TGTGCCAGTAGTATTCGAGCGGGAGGGGTACCAGATACGCAGTATTTT. This sequence joins TRBV19 and TRBJ2-3, with 10 bases matching TRBD2. V lost 3 bases and J lost 4; bases outside the gene matches: 7. Germline V gives CDR1 LNHDA, CDR2 SQIVND (reference sequence). The CDR3 runs 16 residues.

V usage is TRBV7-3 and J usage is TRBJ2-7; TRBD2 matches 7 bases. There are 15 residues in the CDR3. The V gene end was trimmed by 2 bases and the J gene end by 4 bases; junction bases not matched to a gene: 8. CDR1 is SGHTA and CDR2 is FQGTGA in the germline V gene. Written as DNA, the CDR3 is TGTGCCAGCAGCTTACGGTGGGGGGGAGAATACGAGCAGTACTTC. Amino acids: CASSLRWGGEYEQYF.

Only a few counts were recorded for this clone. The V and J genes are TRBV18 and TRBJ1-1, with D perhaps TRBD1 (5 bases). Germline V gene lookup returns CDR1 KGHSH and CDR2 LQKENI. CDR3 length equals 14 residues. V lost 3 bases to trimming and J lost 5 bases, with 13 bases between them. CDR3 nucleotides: TGTGCCAGCTCACCTGCGATGACAGTGACTGAAGCTTTCTTT. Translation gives CASSPAMTVTEAFF.